The rows below give T cell receptor beta chains drawn from one sample of a study of T cell responses to AZD1222 COVID-19 vaccine. The method was immunoSEQ multiplex PCR; TCRdb's version includes in-frame clones alone and lacks a portion of them. This table has tens of thousands of clones, approximately 80% appearing once. This material consisted of peripheral blood, taken on day 0 of AZD1222 vaccination. These receptors came from an adult in good health. Each CDR3 is given with its conserved first and last residue. The order of the fields is clone size, J gene, V gene, D gene, CDR3 protein, CDR3 DNA. D genes are given only for firm matches. Part of the rows lack a size; the others show once, few, many or a class for expanded clones.

clone size: -; J gene: TRBJ2-3; V gene: TRBV2; D gene: -; CDR3 protein: CASARASDTQYF; CDR3 DNA: TGTGCCAGCGCCCGAGCGTCTGATACGCAGTATTTT
clone size: -; J gene: TRBJ1-1; V gene: TRBV12-5; D gene: -; CDR3 protein: CASGSSMNTEAFF; CDR3 DNA: TGTGCTAGTGGATCTTCGATGAACACTGAAGCTTTCTTT
clone size: -; J gene: TRBJ2-7; V gene: TRBV6-1; D gene: TRBD2; CDR3 protein: CASSEAPGLAGGGEQYF; CDR3 DNA: TGTGCCAGCAGTGAAGCGCCCGGACTAGCGGGAGGGGGTGAGCAGTACTTC
clone size: -; J gene: TRBJ2-7; V gene: TRBV7-2; D gene: TRBD2; CDR3 protein: CASSLASGGYEQYF; CDR3 DNA: TGTGCCAGCAGCTTGGCTAGCGGAGGCTACGAGCAGTACTTC
clone size: once; J gene: TRBJ2-7; V gene: TRBV7-9; D gene: -; CDR3 protein: CATSHRDRNYEQYF; CDR3 DNA: TGTGCCACCAGCCACCGGGACCGAAACTACGAGCAGTACTTC
clone size: -; J gene: TRBJ2-7; V gene: TRBV7-2; D gene: -; CDR3 protein: CASSLNIQRTPYEQYF; CDR3 DNA: TGTGCCAGCAGCTTAAATATTCAGCGGACCCCCTACGAGCAGTACTTC
clone size: -; J gene: TRBJ2-7; V gene: TRBV6-5; D gene: -; CDR3 protein: CASSYEGGREQYF; CDR3 DNA: TGTGCCAGCAGTTACGAGGGAGGAAGGGAGCAGTACTTC
clone size: -; J gene: TRBJ2-7; V gene: TRBV5-5; D gene: TRBD1; CDR3 protein: CASSLERGQGYEQYF; CDR3 DNA: TGTGCCAGCAGCTTGGAAAGGGGGCAGGGGTACGAGCAGTACTTC
clone size: -; J gene: TRBJ1-2; V gene: TRBV6-5; D gene: -; CDR3 protein: CASSLGGYGYTF; CDR3 DNA: TGTGCCAGCAGTTTAGGGGGCTATGGCTACACCTTC
clone size: -; J gene: TRBJ1-5; V gene: TRBV19; D gene: -; CDR3 protein: CASRAVYNQPQHF; CDR3 DNA: TGTGCCAGTCGGGCAGTCTACAATCAGCCCCAGCATTTT
clone size: -; J gene: TRBJ1-4; V gene: TRBV21-1; D gene: -; CDR3 protein: CASSKAKGVEKLFF; CDR3 DNA: TGTGCCAGCAGCAAGGCGAAGGGGGTTGAAAAACTGTTTTTT
clone size: -; J gene: TRBJ1-4; V gene: TRBV4-2; D gene: TRBD1; CDR3 protein: CASSRGTGGGVANEKLFF; CDR3 DNA: TGTGCCAGCAGCCGTGGGACAGGGGGTGGAGTCGCTAATGAAAAACTGTTTTTT
clone size: few; J gene: TRBJ1-1; V gene: TRBV3-1/TRBV3-2; D gene: TRBD1; CDR3 protein: CASSPDRGTEAFF; CDR3 DNA: TGTGCCAGCAGTCCCGACAGGGGCACTGAAGCTTTCTTT
clone size: -; J gene: TRBJ1-5; V gene: TRBV24-1; D gene: -; CDR3 protein: CATSDSDIQPQHF; CDR3 DNA: TGTGCCACCAGTGACTCCGATATTCAGCCCCAGCATTTT
clone size: -; J gene: TRBJ2-3; V gene: TRBV3-1/TRBV3-2; D gene: -; CDR3 protein: CASSQGGTDTQYF; CDR3 DNA: TGTGCCAGCAGCCAAGGGGGCACAGATACGCAGTATTTT
clone size: -; J gene: TRBJ1-1; V gene: TRBV18; D gene: -; CDR3 protein: CASSVEGLNTEAFF; CDR3 DNA: TGTGCCAGCTCAGTCGAGGGGCTGAACACTGAAGCTTTCTTT
clone size: -; J gene: TRBJ2-2; V gene: TRBV5-1; D gene: TRBD2; CDR3 protein: CASSMSSGTSGELFF; CDR3 DNA: TGCGCCAGCAGCATGTCTAGCGGGACAAGCGGGGAGCTGTTTTTT
clone size: -; J gene: TRBJ1-2; V gene: TRBV6-5; D gene: -; CDR3 protein: CASRAKQGSGGYTF; CDR3 DNA: TGTGCCAGCAGGGCCAAACAGGGATCGGGCGGCTACACCTTC
clone size: once; J gene: TRBJ2-1; V gene: TRBV30; D gene: -; CDR3 protein: CAWSVLQDEQFF; CDR3 DNA: TGTGCCTGGAGTGTTTTGCAAGATGAGCAGTTCTTC
clone size: -; J gene: TRBJ2-5; V gene: TRBV3-1/TRBV3-2; D gene: TRBD2; CDR3 protein: CASSQGGGRLGTQYF; CDR3 DNA: TGTGCCAGCAGCCAAGGGGGCGGGAGGTTGGGGACCCAGTACTTC
clone size: -; J gene: TRBJ2-6; V gene: TRBV5-1; D gene: -; CDR3 protein: CASSGRDSGANVLTF; CDR3 DNA: TGCGCCAGCAGCGGCCGGGACTCTGGGGCCAACGTCCTGACTTTC
clone size: -; J gene: TRBJ2-3; V gene: TRBV2; D gene: TRBD2; CDR3 protein: CATRTSGRADTQYF; CDR3 DNA: TGTGCCACCCGGACTAGCGGGAGGGCAGATACGCAGTATTTT
clone size: once; J gene: TRBJ2-7; V gene: TRBV29-1; D gene: -; CDR3 protein: CSVGGIPPREQYF; CDR3 DNA: TGCAGCGTTGGAGGGATCCCCCCTCGGGAGCAGTACTTC
clone size: once; J gene: TRBJ1-1; V gene: TRBV6-5; D gene: -; CDR3 protein: CASGSLGGMNTEAFF; CDR3 DNA: TGTGCCAGCGGATCCTTGGGGGGAATGAACACTGAAGCTTTCTTT
clone size: -; J gene: TRBJ2-7; V gene: TRBV30; D gene: -; CDR3 protein: CAWSGYSNEQYF; CDR3 DNA: TGTGCCTGGAGTGGTTATTCTAACGAGCAGTACTTC
clone size: -; J gene: TRBJ1-3; V gene: TRBV7-8; D gene: TRBD1; CDR3 protein: CASNRGSMDTIYF; CDR3 DNA: TGTGCCAGCAACAGGGGTTCTATGGACACCATATATTTT
clone size: -; J gene: TRBJ1-5; V gene: TRBV30; D gene: TRBD1; CDR3 protein: CAWRDRLSNQPQHF; CDR3 DNA: TGTGCCTGGAGGGACAGGCTGAGCAATCAGCCCCAGCATTTT
clone size: once; J gene: TRBJ1-5; V gene: TRBV19; D gene: -; CDR3 protein: CASRKEGGTRYSNQPQHF; CDR3 DNA: TGTGCCAGTAGAAAGGAGGGGGGGACAAGATATAGCAATCAGCCCCAGCATTTT
clone size: -; J gene: TRBJ2-1; V gene: TRBV19; D gene: -; CDR3 protein: CASSVTSYNEQFF; CDR3 DNA: TGTGCCAGTAGTGTGACCTCCTACAATGAGCAGTTCTTC
clone size: few; J gene: TRBJ1-2; V gene: TRBV6-5; D gene: -; CDR3 protein: CARQEANYGYTF; CDR3 DNA: TGTGCCAGGCAAGAGGCTAACTATGGCTACACCTTC
clone size: once; J gene: TRBJ2-3; V gene: TRBV5-8; D gene: -; CDR3 protein: CASSYIGPTDTQYF; CDR3 DNA: TGTGCCAGCAGTTATATCGGCCCCACAGATACGCAGTATTTT
clone size: -; J gene: TRBJ2-1; V gene: TRBV7-9; D gene: TRBD2; CDR3 protein: CASSFVPGLAVNEQFF; CDR3 DNA: TGTGCCAGCAGCTTCGTTCCGGGACTAGCGGTCAATGAGCAGTTCTTC
clone size: -; J gene: TRBJ1-2; V gene: TRBV7-2; D gene: -; CDR3 protein: CASSDSDYGYTF; CDR3 DNA: TGTGCCAGCTCCGACAGTGACTATGGCTACACCTTC
clone size: few; J gene: TRBJ1-6; V gene: TRBV19; D gene: -; CDR3 protein: CAVTKDGDSPLHF; CDR3 DNA: TGTGCAGTAACGAAGGACGGGGATTCACCCCTCCACTTT
clone size: -; J gene: TRBJ2-7; V gene: TRBV28; D gene: -; CDR3 protein: CASRFLGQTYEQYF; CDR3 DNA: TGTGCCAGCAGGTTCCTCGGGCAGACCTACGAGCAGTACTTC